Shown below are 22 T cell receptor beta chains from a single sample sequenced in a study of immune heterogeneity within non-small cell lung tumors. TCR beta CDR3 amplification used multiplex PCR with 32 V and 13 J primers. TCRdb reprocessed the multiplex PCR reads with MiXCR, giving one entry per CDR3 protein. The table has about 12,000 distinct CDR3 sequences, about 23% seen once. At 600 ng per sample, bulk tumor genomic DNA provided the template. During surgery, each primary tumor gave multiple biopsies spaced as far apart as possible. It was patients with untreated, newly diagnosed non-small cell lung cancer who underwent curative surgery. Source material: lung tumor tissue. All receptors come from a middle-aged man with non-small cell lung cancer.

Worth noting for this clonotype: This sequence may be a read error, since a much larger clone differs from it by one base. The V gene is TRBV3-1, the J gene TRBJ2-2, with 7 bases matching TRBD2. Germline CDR1 reads LGHDT; CDR2 reads YNNKEL (reference sequence). This CDR3 has 15 amino acids. The CDR3, as DNA: TGTGCCAGCAGCCAAGGCGGGAGCCACACCGGGGGGCTGTTTTTT. Translated, it gives CASSQGGSHTGGLFF.

The chain is built from TRBV10-2 and TRBJ2-3; 12 positions agree with TRBD2. This CDR3 contains 15 residues. Germline trimming cut 7 bases from V and 5 bases from J; bases unmatched to any gene: 7. Germline V gene sequence: CDR1 WSHSY, CDR2 SAAADI. The CDR3 DNA reads TGCGCCAGCAAAAGGCTACTAGCGGGAGGAGATACGCAGTATTTT. It yields the protein CASKRLLAGGDTQYF.

Regarding this clonotype: A much larger clone lies a single base off, so this may be a read error. The rearrangement links TRBV5-4 to TRBJ2-7, with 8 bases matching TRBD2. The CDR3 runs 15 residues. The V segment lost 4 bases and the J segment 2 bases; nucleotides outside the gene matches: 8. Germline V gene data show CDR1 as SGHNT and CDR2 as YYREEE (reference sequence). The CDR3 is CASSEAWTSTYEQYF. The CDR3 nucleotides read TGTGCCAGCAGCGAAGCCTGGACTAGCACCTACGAGCAGTACTTC.

This clonotype was observed at least ten times. The rearrangement links TRBV11-1 to TRBJ2-7; tentatively, D is TRBD2 (6 bases). There are 14 residues in the CDR3. Trimming left V 4 bases short and J 4 bases short, with 14 bases between. Germline V gives CDR1 SGHAT, CDR2 FQDESV (reference sequence). CDR3 DNA sequence: TGTGCCAGCAGCTCGAGGGACTCAAAATACGAGCAGTACTTC. It yields the protein CASSSRDSKYEQYF.

This clonotype has a count of ten or more. This chain joins TRBV24-1 and TRBJ2-1; D could derive from TRBD1 or TRBD2 (5 bases each). Germline CDR1 is KGHDR and CDR2 is SFDVKD. The length of the CDR3 is 16 residues. The V end was cut by 7 bases, the J end by 0 bases, with 15 bases between. The chain's CDR3 is CATRQGRGSSYNEQFF. In DNA form, the CDR3 reads TGTGCCACCAGGCAGGGTCGTGGGAGCTCCTACAATGAGCAGTTCTTC.

This clonotype was recorded a few times. This rearrangement joins TRBV14 to TRBJ2-6; D unclear. CDR3 size: 12 residues. Germline V lookup: CDR1 SGHDN, CDR2 FVKESK. V lost 8 bases and J 0 bases, leaving 2 bases between the germline ends. DNA of the CDR3: TGTGCCAGCGGCTCTGGGGCCAACGTCCTGACTTTC. Residues: CASGSGANVLTF.

This clonotype was recorded at least ten times. The rearrangement joins TRBV5-1 to TRBJ2-7; D is possibly TRBD1 or TRBD2 (6 bases each). Germline values: CDR1 SGHRS, CDR2 YFSETQ. The CDR3 sequence is 15 residues long. V shed 0 bases and J shed 2 bases, with 12 bases lying between them. The CDR3 DNA follows: TGCGCCAGCAGCTTGGACCAGGGGAGGACCTACGAGCAGTACTTC. Protein product: CASSLDQGRTYEQYF.

In this sample, this clonotype turned up many times. This chain joins TRBV6-1 and TRBJ1-1; 10 nucleotides match TRBD1. This CDR3 is 17 amino acids long. Trimming at V came to 6 bases and at J to 4 bases, leaving 14 bases not matched to a gene. The V gene's germline CDR1 is MNHNS and CDR2 SASEGT. CDR3 sequence reads: CASSPPRQGAKSTEAFF. DNA for the CDR3: TGTGCCAGCAGCCCCCCTCGACAGGGGGCTAAATCCACTGAAGCTTTCTTT.

There are a few counts of this clonotype. The chain is built from TRBV7-3 and TRBJ2-2, with D uncertain. The CDR3 is made up of 14 amino acids. Germline values: CDR1 SGHTA, CDR2 FQGTGA. V dropped 1 base and J dropped 4 bases, with 7 bases sitting between them. The CDR3: CASSLNSGTGELFF. The CDR3 nucleotides are TGTGCCAGCAGCTTAAACTCGGGCACCGGGGAGCTGTTTTTT.

This clonotype is medium-sized in the sample. This chain links TRBV5-1 with TRBJ2-7; the D call may be TRBD1 or TRBD2 (5 bases each). CDR3 length: 14 residues. The V end lost 6 bases, the J end lost 3 bases, and 16 bases lay between the germline ends. Per germline, CDR1 SGHRS and CDR2 YFSETQ. CDR3 residues: CASTPGTEDYEQYF. The CDR3 DNA sequence: TGCGCCAGCACTCCCGGGACGGAGGACTACGAGCAGTACTTC.

Worth noting for this clonotype: Being one base from a much bigger clone, this may be a read error. The rearrangement uses TRBV11-1 and TRBJ2-5; possible D gene TRBD1, 6 bases. The CDR3 sequence is 14 residues long. Germline CDR1 SGHAT, CDR2 FQDESV (reference sequence). The CDR3 coding sequence is TGTTCCAGCACCTCCTTAACAGGGAAAGAGACCCAGTACTTC. Encoded protein: CSSTSLTGKETQYF. The variable domain in full, completed from reference TRBV11-1 and TRBJ2-5, reads EAEVAQSPRYKITEKSQAVAFWCDPISGHATLYWYRQILGQGPELLVQFQDESVVDDSQLPKDRFSAERLKGVDSTLKIQPAELGDSAMYLCSSTSLTGKETQYFGPGTRLLVL.

Many counts were recorded for this clonotype. The chain combines TRBV15 with TRBJ2-3, with D possibly matching TRBD2 (6 bases). The CDR3 is 16 amino acids. Germline values: CDR1 LNHNV, CDR2 YYDKDF (reference sequence). V shed 1 base and J shed 9 bases, with 20 bases lying between them. The CDR3 DNA follows: TGTGCCACCAGCAGAGTCGGGATTCTAGCGTTTGACACGCAGTATTTT. Amino acid sequence: CATSRVGILAFDTQYF.

Turning to this clonotype: A much larger clone lies one base from this, so it may be a read error. The chain uses TRBV29-1 and TRBJ2-1; D is perhaps TRBD2 (6 bases). In germline, CDR1 is SQVTM, CDR2 ANQGSEA. Deletions cut 5 bases from V and 0 bases from J, with 20 bases between. There are 17 residues in the CDR3. CDR3 loop: CSVSVAVGLHSYNEQFF. In DNA form, the CDR3 reads TGCAGCGTTTCGGTAGCGGTGGGCCTTCACTCCTACAATGAGCAGTTCTTC.

Ten or more counts support this clonotype. J is TRBJ1-1 and V is TRBV2, with 9 bases matching TRBD1. The germline V gene encodes CDR1 SNHLY and CDR2 FYNNEI. The trim removed 6 bases at V and 0 bases at J, leaving 5 bases unmatched. This CDR3 region has 15 residues. The CDR3 bases are TGTGCCAGCAGGGACAGGGGATATATGAACACTGAAGCTTTCTTT. This codes for CASRDRGYMNTEAFF.

In this sample, this clonotype turned up many times. At one boundary the junction diverges from the germline segment, which might be a read error. V gene TRBV5-1 combines with J gene TRBJ2-1; possible D gene TRBD1, 5 bases. The germline V gene has CDR1 SGHRS and CDR2 YFSETQ. CDR3 length: 16 amino acids. For the CDR3, the DNA is TGCGCCAGCAGGTTGGGGCAAACCCCAGGCGACAATGAGCAGTTCTTC. Translated: CASRLGQTPGDNEQFF. Full variable domain (missing parts from reference TRBV5-1 and TRBJ2-1): KAGVTQTPRYLIKTRGQQVTLSCSPISGHRSVSWYQQTPGQGLQFLFEYFSETQRNKGNFPGRFSGRQFSNSRSEMNVSTLELGDSALYLCASRLGQTPGDNEQFFGPGTRLTVL.

The chain employs TRBV20-1 and TRBJ2-3; 10 nucleotides match TRBD1. The CDR3 is made up of 15 amino acids. The J segment lost 1 base and the V segment lost 4 bases, leaving 5 bases of the junction unmatched. CDR1 is DFQATT, CDR2 SNEGSKA, per germline (reference sequence). Here the CDR3 DNA reads TGCAGTGCTAATTCCGGGACAGGGGGCACAGATACGCAGTATTTT. This translates into CSANSGTGGTDTQYF.

J is TRBJ2-5 and V is TRBV29-1; a possible D gene is TRBD1 (7 bases). CDR1 is SQVTM, CDR2 ANQGSEA, per germline. Trimming cost V 7 bases and J 5 bases, with 17 bases left between them. The CDR3 contains 13 residues. The CDR3 sequence: CSAPGGSRETQYF. In nucleotides, the CDR3 is TGCAGCGCTCCAGGGGGGAGTAGGGAGACCCAGTACTTC.

By frequency in the sample, this clonotype is medium-sized. The genes are TRBV5-1 and TRBJ1-4; possibly TRBD1 for D (5 bases). V lost 4 bases, J lost 3 bases, and 13 bases lay in between. Per the germline V gene, CDR1 is SGHRS and CDR2 is YFSETQ. There are 15 residues in the CDR3. This CDR3 is CASSAAGLANEKLFF. CDR3 bases: TGCGCCAGCAGCGCAGCAGGGCTAGCTAATGAAAAACTGTTTTTT.

The chain has TRBV4-2 and TRBJ2-3; 9 bases line up with TRBD2. The CDR3 extends over 16 amino acids. Germline assignment: CDR1 LGHNA and CDR2 YNFKEQ. The J segment lost 2 bases and the V segment lost 0 bases, leaving 3 bases of the junction unmatched. CDR3 loop: CASSQDSGSFTDTQYF. The CDR3 nucleotides are TGTGCCAGCAGCCAAGATAGCGGGAGCTTCACAGATACGCAGTATTTT.

In its sample, this clonotype ranks as medium-sized. The rearrangement joins TRBV28 to TRBJ1-3, with D perhaps matching TRBD1 (5 bases). Trimming stripped 5 bases from V and 4 bases from J, with 24 bases between. Germline CDR1 and CDR2: MDHEN and SYDVKM. CDR3 length equals 18 residues. CDR3 coding DNA: TGTGCCAGCAGTACTGTGGCCTACAGGCTTACGAAGGGAAACACCATATATTTT. Encoded protein: CASSTVAYRLTKGNTIYF.

This clonotype was observed at least ten times. The chain employs TRBV24-1 and TRBJ2-5; D call uncertain. The CDR3 has 16 amino acids. Germline V lookup: CDR1 KGHDR, CDR2 SFDVKD. The V gene lost 3 bases and the J gene lost 2 bases, with 15 bases spanning the gap. Written as DNA, the CDR3 is TGTGCCACCAGTGATCCAAAGCCCGCGGAGCAAGAGACCCAGTACTTC. This translates into CATSDPKPAEQETQYF.

This clonotype was recorded many times. The chain joins TRBV27 to TRBJ1-4; a weak D match, TRBD1 (5 bases). Germline CDR1 reads MNHEY; CDR2 reads SMNVEV (reference sequence). The CDR3 totals 16 residues. V was cut by 5 bases and J by 5 bases, with 18 bases left in between. For the CDR3, the DNA is TGTGCCAGCAGTCCGACTTGGCGGGGCCGCAATGAAAAACTGTTTTTT. This codes for CASSPTWRGRNEKLFF. Looking up the rest from reference TRBV27 and TRBJ1-4 gives the full variable domain: EAQVTQNPRYLITVTGKKLTVTCSQNMNHEYMSWYRQDPGLGLRQIYYSMNVEVTDKGDVPEGYKVSRKEKRNFPLILESPSPNQTSLYFCASSPTWRGRNEKLFFGSGTQLSVL.